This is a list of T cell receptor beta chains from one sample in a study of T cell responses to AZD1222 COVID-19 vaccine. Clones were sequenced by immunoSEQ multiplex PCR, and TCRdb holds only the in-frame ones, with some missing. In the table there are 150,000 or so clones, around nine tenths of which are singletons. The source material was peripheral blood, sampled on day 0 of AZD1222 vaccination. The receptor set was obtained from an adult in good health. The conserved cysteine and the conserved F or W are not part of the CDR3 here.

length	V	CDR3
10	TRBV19	ASDRGLTEAF
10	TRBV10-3	ATREPNTEAF
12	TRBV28	ASSLSLGNQPQH
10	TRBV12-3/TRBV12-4	ASNVGVGEQF
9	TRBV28	ASSDTDGYT
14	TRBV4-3	ASSQVVDRDGNEQF
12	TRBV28	ASSSGLAAYEQY
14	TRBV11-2	ASSSRLAGEGDTQY
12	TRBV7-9	ASSSEGVVGELF
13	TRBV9	ASSVTGDRSTEAF
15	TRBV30	AWSGSQDSSYNSPLH
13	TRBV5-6	ASKGDFLRDYGYT
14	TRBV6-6	AIQEALGEDQETQY
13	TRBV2	ASSEAGGGWDEQF
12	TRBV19	ATASLGGGDIQY
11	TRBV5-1	ASSSSLLDEQY
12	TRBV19	ASSILAGGYEQY
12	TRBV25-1	ASSEFRSSDTQY
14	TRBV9	ASSSHRAGSGNTIY
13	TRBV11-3	ASSLGGADNEKLF
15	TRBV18	ASSPSRGGFRPYEQY
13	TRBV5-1	ASTKDSPHTDTQY
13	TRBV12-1	ASSFNGKNTGELF
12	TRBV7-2	ASSPGMANEKLF
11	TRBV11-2	ASSSLGYNEQF
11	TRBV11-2	ASNLDGNTEAF
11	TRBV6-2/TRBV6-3	ASSYTPPYEQY
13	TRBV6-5	ASRSTENSNQPQH
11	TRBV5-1	ASSASWNTEAF
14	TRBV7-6	ASSPRTSGVTGELF
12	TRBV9	ASSVTSGGSEQF
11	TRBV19	ASSLLAGDTQY
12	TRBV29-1	SAQPDSLYEKLF
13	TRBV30	AWSVLKGTGEKLF
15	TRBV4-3	ASSQDQTPQGFYGYT
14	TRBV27	ASSLYRGQGAQEQY
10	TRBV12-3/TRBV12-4	ASSLDGNTIY
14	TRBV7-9	ASSSTGGAGANVLT
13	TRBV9	ASSEPDGLNTEAF
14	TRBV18	ASSPTGIGTNQPQH
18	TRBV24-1	ATSAPGTSGRASSYNEQF
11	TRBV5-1	ASSSDRDYEQY
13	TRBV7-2	ASSLRGASGNTIY
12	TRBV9	ASSVGTVNEKLF
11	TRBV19	ASTAGNQYGYT
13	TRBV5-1	ASSLHSGNTGELF
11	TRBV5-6	ASSFAGGTEAF
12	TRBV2	ASSEQGFGTEAF
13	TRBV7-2	ASSSRQGKDEKLF
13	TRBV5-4	ASSREASAKNIQY
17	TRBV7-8	ASSLVRPPSPKSTDTQY
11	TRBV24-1	ATLSRENTEAF
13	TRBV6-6	ASSGPQGANTEAF
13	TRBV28	ASSHPGTSEETQY